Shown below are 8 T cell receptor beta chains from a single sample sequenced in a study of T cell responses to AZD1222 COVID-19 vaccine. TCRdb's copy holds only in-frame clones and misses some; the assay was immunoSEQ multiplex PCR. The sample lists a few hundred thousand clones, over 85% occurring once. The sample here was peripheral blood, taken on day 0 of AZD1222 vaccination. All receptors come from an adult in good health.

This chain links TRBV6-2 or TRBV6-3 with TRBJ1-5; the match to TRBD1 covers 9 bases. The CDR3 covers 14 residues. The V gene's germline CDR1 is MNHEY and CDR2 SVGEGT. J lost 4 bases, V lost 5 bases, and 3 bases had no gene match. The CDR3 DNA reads TGTGCCAGCAGTCAGGGGACAGGGAATCAGCCCCAGCATTTT. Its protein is CASSQGTGNQPQHF.

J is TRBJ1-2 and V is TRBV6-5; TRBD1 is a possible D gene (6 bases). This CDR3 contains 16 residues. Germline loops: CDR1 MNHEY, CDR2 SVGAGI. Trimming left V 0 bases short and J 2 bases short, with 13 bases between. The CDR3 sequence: CASSYSTGGRNYGYTF. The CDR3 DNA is TGTGCCAGCAGTTACTCGACCGGGGGCCGAAACTATGGCTACACCTTC.

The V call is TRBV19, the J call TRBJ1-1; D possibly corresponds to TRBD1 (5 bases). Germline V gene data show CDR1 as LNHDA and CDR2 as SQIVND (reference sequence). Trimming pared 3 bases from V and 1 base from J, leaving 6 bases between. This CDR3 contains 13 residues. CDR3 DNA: TGTGCCAGTAGTATGGGGGGGAACACTGAAGCTTTCTTT. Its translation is CASSMGGNTEAFF.

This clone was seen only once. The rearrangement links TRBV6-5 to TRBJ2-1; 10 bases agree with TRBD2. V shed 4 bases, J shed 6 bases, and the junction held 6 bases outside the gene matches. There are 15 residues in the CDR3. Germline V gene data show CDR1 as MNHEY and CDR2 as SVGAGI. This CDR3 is CASSSASGSSNEQFF. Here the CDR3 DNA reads TGTGCCAGCAGTTCGGCTAGCGGGAGTTCCAATGAGCAGTTCTTC.

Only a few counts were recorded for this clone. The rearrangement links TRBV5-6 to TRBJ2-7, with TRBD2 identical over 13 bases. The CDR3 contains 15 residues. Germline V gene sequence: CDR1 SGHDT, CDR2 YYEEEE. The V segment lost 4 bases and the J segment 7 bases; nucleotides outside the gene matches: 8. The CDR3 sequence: CASSLWTSGGIEQYF. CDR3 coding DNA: TGTGCCAGCAGCCTATGGACTAGCGGGGGAATAGAGCAGTACTTC.

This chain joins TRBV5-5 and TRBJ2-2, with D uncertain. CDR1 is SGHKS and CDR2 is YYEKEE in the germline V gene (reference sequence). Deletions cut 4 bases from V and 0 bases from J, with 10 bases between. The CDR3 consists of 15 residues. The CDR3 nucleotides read TGTGCCAGCAGCCTTAGGTTCGCGAACACCGGGGAGCTGTTTTTT. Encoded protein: CASSLRFANTGELFF.

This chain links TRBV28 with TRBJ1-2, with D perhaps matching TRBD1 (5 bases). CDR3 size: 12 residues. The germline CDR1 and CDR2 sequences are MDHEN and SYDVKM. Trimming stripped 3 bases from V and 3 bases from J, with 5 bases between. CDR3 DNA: TGTGCCAGCAGTTTGGGGGACTATGGCTACACCTTC. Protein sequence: CASSLGDYGYTF.

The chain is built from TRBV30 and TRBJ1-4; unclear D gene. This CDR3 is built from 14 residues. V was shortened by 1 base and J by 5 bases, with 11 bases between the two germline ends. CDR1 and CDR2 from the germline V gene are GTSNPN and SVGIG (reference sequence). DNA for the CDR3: TGTGCCTGGAGTGGAGGCCAGTTCAATGAAAAACTGTTTTTT. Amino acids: CAWSGGQFNEKLFF.